The rows below give T cell receptor beta chains drawn from one sample of a study of response to subunit inactivated influenza vaccine. MiXCR was run by TCRdb on the RT-PCR reads, yielding one entry per CDR3 protein. The sample carries under 500,000 distinct CDR3 sequences, approximately 11% recorded once. The material was PBMCs from blood, obtained roughly 48 days after vaccination. The receptors originated from a man aged 45-65 years who received an inactivated influenza vaccine. CDR3s include the opening cysteine and the closing phenylalanine or tryptophan. D genes are given only for firm matches. Size values are once, few and many counts, or a class for expanded clones, and some rows have none.

d_gene	j_gene	v_gene	abundance	CDR3aa	CDR3nt
TRBD1	TRBJ2-1	TRBV5-1	-	CASSPPTGFYNEQFF	TGCGCCAGCAGCCCTCCGACAGGGTTTTACAATGAGCAGTTCTTC
TRBD1	TRBJ2-3	TRBV29-1	-	CSVQGVGSTDTQYF	TGCAGCGTCCAGGGGGTCGGAAGCACAGATACGCAGTATTTT
-	TRBJ2-4	TRBV20-1	-	CSAYDRGGAKNIQYF	TGCAGTGCCTACGACCGCGGAGGGGCCAAAAACATTCAGTACTTC
-	TRBJ2-3	TRBV12-3/TRBV12-4	many	CASSPRGTQYF	TGTGCCAGCAGCCCCCGGGGTACGCAGTATTTT
TRBD1	TRBJ1-1	TRBV7-2	-	CASSLNRGHTEAFF	TGTGCCAGCAGCTTAAATAGGGGGCACACTGAAGCTTTCTTT
-	TRBJ1-1	TRBV12-3/TRBV12-4	few	CASSFSAGNTEAFF	TGTGCCAGCAGTTTCTCAGCTGGGAACACTGAAGCTTTCTTT
-	TRBJ2-1	TRBV4-3	-	CASSQDSGGLFF	TGCGCCAGCAGCCAAGATTCCGGTGGCCTGTTCTTC
TRBD1	TRBJ2-1	TRBV7-2	-	CASSLMGQSYNEQFF	TGTGCCAGCAGCTTAATGGGACAGTCCTACAATGAGCAGTTCTTC
TRBD1	TRBJ1-4	TRBV4-2	-	CASSLTGQGTNEKLFF	TGTGCCAGCAGCCTAACGGGACAGGGTACTAATGAAAAACTGTTTTTT
TRBD1	TRBJ1-1	TRBV7-9	-	CASSLAGTGGADTEAFF	TGTGCCAGCAGCTTAGCCGGCACAGGGGGCGCTGACACTGAAGCTTTCTTT
TRBD1	TRBJ2-4	TRBV6-1	-	CASSRGQGLINIQYF	TGTGCCAGCAGTCGAGGACAGGGGTTAATAAACATTCAGTACTTC
TRBD1	TRBJ1-4	TRBV5-1	few	CASSWTGRNEKLFF	TGCGCCAGCAGCTGGACAGGGAGGAATGAAAAACTGTTTTTT
TRBD1	TRBJ2-7	TRBV4-3	many	CASSQDDRGTYEQYF	TGCGCCAGCAGCCAAGACGACAGGGGCACCTACGAGCAGTACTTC
TRBD1	TRBJ1-2	TRBV12-3/TRBV12-4	few	CASSLAYRGGGGYTF	TGTGCCAGCAGTTTAGCGTACAGGGGAGGTGGTGGCTACACCTTC
-	TRBJ2-3	TRBV29-1	-	CSVEFLATDTQYF	TGCAGCGTTGAATTTCTAGCGACAGATACGCAGTATTTT
TRBD2	TRBJ2-7	TRBV7-6	few	CASSFTSGGAAEQYF	TGTGCCAGCAGCTTTACTAGCGGGGGGGCCGCCGAGCAGTACTTC
-	TRBJ2-3	TRBV28	few	CASLRGADTQYF	TGTGCCAGCCTCCGCGGGGCAGATACGCAGTATTTT
TRBD2	TRBJ2-6	TRBV7-9	-	CASERLAGFSGANVLTF	TGTGCCAGCGAACGGCTAGCGGGCTTCTCTGGGGCCAACGTCCTGACTTTC
-	TRBJ2-1	TRBV14	many	CASSQDLGLTYNEQFF	TGTGCCAGCAGCCAAGATCTGGGACTTACCTACAATGAGCAGTTCTTC
-	TRBJ1-1	TRBV12-3/TRBV12-4	few	CASTKIRGEAFF	TGTGCCAGCACCAAAATCAGGGGTGAAGCTTTCTTT
-	TRBJ2-7	TRBV20-1	-	CSAKDLTWGEQYF	TGCAGTGCTAAGGACTTAACGTGGGGCGAGCAGTACTTC
-	TRBJ2-3	TRBV12-3/TRBV12-4	-	CASRRDNTGTQYF	TGTGCCAGCAGGCGGGACAACACGGGGACGCAGTATTTT
-	TRBJ2-7	TRBV4-1	-	CASSQVGKRGSYEQYF	TGCGCCAGCAGCCAAGTTGGAAAACGGGGGTCCTACGAGCAGTACTTC
TRBD1	TRBJ1-1	TRBV12-3/TRBV12-4	few	CASSSWTGSNTEAFF	TGTGCCAGCAGTTCCTGGACAGGGTCGAACACTGAAGCTTTCTTT
-	TRBJ2-4	TRBV21-1	-	CASVPRVSKNIQYF	TGTGCCAGCGTTCCCAGGGTTTCCAAAAACATTCAGTACTTC
-	TRBJ2-7	TRBV4-3	few	CASSQDPGGNSEQYF	TGCGCCAGCAGCCAAGATCCAGGGGGGAATTCCGAGCAGTACTTC
-	TRBJ2-7	TRBV20-1	many	CSAGYGGSEQYF	TGCAGTGCGGGATATGGAGGGTCGGAGCAGTACTTC
-	TRBJ2-5	TRBV20-1	few	CSAYGWHSQETQYF	TGCAGTGCTTATGGCTGGCACAGCCAAGAGACCCAGTACTTC
-	TRBJ2-1	TRBV12-3/TRBV12-4	-	CASSLSGLPPYNEQFF	TGTGCCAGCAGTTTGTCTGGGCTACCCCCCTACAATGAGCAGTTCTTC
TRBD1	TRBJ2-7	TRBV7-2	many	CASSRTGAYEQYF	TGTGCCAGCAGCCGGACAGGAGCCTACGAGCAGTACTTC
TRBD1	TRBJ2-1	TRBV3-1	many	CASSQDGDRGAYNEQFF	TGTGCCAGCAGCCAAGATGGGGACAGAGGAGCCTACAATGAGCAGTTCTTC
TRBD1	TRBJ1-2	TRBV28	few	CASSPSQGGYTF	TGTGCCAGCAGTCCGTCACAGGGGGGCTACACCTTC
-	TRBJ1-3	TRBV20-1	few	CSAKGQPVSGNTIYF	TGCAGTGCCAAAGGACAGCCGGTCTCTGGAAACACCATATATTTT
-	TRBJ2-5	TRBV6-5	many	CASSRLGTQYF	TGTGCCAGCAGCCGTTTAGGGACCCAGTACTTC
-	TRBJ2-1	TRBV5-1	few	CASSLGSWGTHEQFF	TGCGCCAGCAGCTTGGGGTCGTGGGGGACTCATGAGCAGTTCTTC
TRBD2	TRBJ2-4	TRBV11-2	few	CASSLGLAGGRAKNIQYF	TGTGCCAGCAGCTTAGGCCTAGCGGGGGGGCGGGCCAAAAACATTCAGTACTTC
TRBD2	TRBJ2-1	TRBV6-2/TRBV6-3	-	CATGRDSGAVYNEQFF	TGTGCCACCGGACGGGATAGCGGGGCCGTGTACAATGAGCAGTTCTTC
-	TRBJ2-1	TRBV20-1	-	CSARIAGGLEQFF	TGCAGTGCTAGAATTGCCGGGGGTTTGGAGCAGTTCTTC
-	TRBJ2-3	TRBV10-3	many	CAIRERDHPWQYF	TGTGCCATCAGGGAAAGGGACCACCCTTGGCAGTATTTT
-	TRBJ1-5	TRBV9	few	CASSVVPNQPQHF	TGTGCCAGCAGCGTAGTCCCTAATCAGCCCCAGCATTTT
-	TRBJ1-2	TRBV20-1	-	CSASGLQSSGYTF	TGCAGTGCTAGTGGGTTACAGAGCTCTGGCTACACCTTC